This TCR beta chain was obtained from a study of identical twins. Study-level points and caveats: The study drew conclusions from cross-sectional statistical analysis, not from following the same donors.

Each CDR3 protein gets one entry after TCRdb re-called the 5' RACE reads with MiXCR. The table lists 420,000 or so distinct CDR3 sequences, about a fifth of them singletons. Concerning this clonotype: The antigen is undetermined. A much larger clone differs by one base, so this may be a read error.

This receptor was taken from a man over 45 in good health. The sequenced sample was naive T cells sorted from blood.

The DNA of the CDR3 is TGTGCCAGCAGCTTAGTGTCCGGGGAGCTGTTTTTT. It yields the protein CASSLVSGELFF. J is TRBJ2-2 and V is TRBV7-9; D gene unclear. CDR3 length equals 12 residues. Deletions cut 1 base from V and 6 bases from J, with 3 bases between. From germline, CDR1 is SEHNR and CDR2 FQNEAQ (reference sequence).